This T cell receptor beta chain appears in the sequencing data of a study of cytomegalovirus exposure and HLA in healthy donors. With 6 bases clipped from V and 4 bases from J, the junction kept 2 bases outside the gene matches. Germline V gene lookup returns CDR1 SQVTM and CDR2 ANQGSEA. This CDR3 spans 12 amino acids. TCRdb's copy holds only in-frame clones and misses some; the assay was immunoSEQ multiplex PCR. The table records roughly 260,000 clones, 80% to 90% of them present only once. The source material was PBMCs. The sequence came from a man aged 18 to 30 in good health and CMV-seronegative. This sequence joins TRBV29-1 and TRBJ1-5; 8 nucleotides align to TRBD1. The CDR3 region is CSVQGANQPQHF. For the CDR3, the DNA is TGCAGCGTGCAGGGGGCTAATCAGCCCCAGCATTTT.